These T cell receptor beta chains were read from a single sample in a study of metastatic and nonmetastatic thyroid tumors. TCRdb re-called the PCR reads through MiXCR. The sample has fewer than 12,000 clones, 28% seen once. The specimen was tumor tissue. These receptors came from a male donor with papillary thyroid cancer or a benign thyroid nodule (not recorded which). Some clones in this sample may be carry-over from other donors' samples. The CDR3 runs from the conserved cysteine through the conserved F or W. Fields, in order: J gene, clone size, V gene, D gene, CDR3 protein, CDR3 DNA. D genes are given only for firm matches. Where a row states a size, it is once, few, many or the class of an expanded clone; other rows omit it.

>TRBJ2-2|-|TRBV30|-
CAWSLGGGELFF
TGTGCCTGGAGCCTTGGGGGCGGGGAGCTGTTTTTT
>TRBJ2-7|-|TRBV18|TRBD1
CASSPGQGALEQYF
TGTGCCAGCTCACCGGGACAGGGGGCATTAGAGCAGTACTTC
>TRBJ2-1|many|TRBV7-5|-
CTSVPEDWTSGRPSSYNEQFF
-
>TRBJ2-4|-|TRBV28|-
CASSLEVGPKNIQYF
TGTGCCAGCAGTTTAGAGGTCGGGCCGAAAAACATTCAGTACTTC
>TRBJ2-3|medium-sized|TRBV6-4|TRBD2
CASSDSGTSGGADTQYF
TGTGCCAGCAGTGACTCTGGGACTAGCGGGGGTGCAGATACGCAGTATTTT
>TRBJ2-7|-|TRBV11-2|TRBD2
CASSASGSYEQYF
TGTGCCAGCAGCGCCAGCGGGAGCTACGAGCAGTACTTC
>TRBJ1-2|medium-sized|TRBV29-1|TRBD1
CSVEDKGQGNDYGYTF
TGCAGCGTTGAAGATAAGGGACAGGGAAACGACTATGGCTACACCTTC
>TRBJ2-3|few|TRBV6-6|-
CASSYSGGPTDTQYF
TGTGCCAGCAGTTACTCTGGAGGACCCACAGATACACAGTATTTT
>TRBJ1-3|medium-sized|TRBV3-1|-
CASSQAGNTIYF
TGTGCCAGCAGCCAGGCAGGGAACACCATATATTTT
>TRBJ2-7|-|TRBV11-2|-
CASSLSSLNEQYF
TGTGCCAGCAGCTTATCCAGTCTTAACGAGCAGTACTTC